These 20 T cell receptor beta chains were sequenced from one sample in a study of blood T cell repertoires in COVID-19. Sequencing was performed with immunoSEQ multiplex PCR; in TCRdb, only in-frame clones are kept and a portion is missing. The sample comprises approximately 80,000 clones, 65% to 85% of which are singletons, and roughly 15% rests with the top ten. Sequencing was performed on peripheral blood. The receptors come from a man in his 70s with active or convalescent COVID-19.

This clone has more than one count but fewer than ten. The J gene is TRBJ2-7, the V gene TRBV28; 7 bases match TRBD1. From germline, CDR1 is MDHEN and CDR2 SYDVKM. V lost 7 bases to trimming and J lost 0 bases; unmatched junction nucleotides: 9. This CDR3 has 15 residues. The CDR3 bases are TGTGCCAGCATCCCACAGGGGACGAGCTCCTACGAGCAGTACTTC. It codes for CASIPQGTSSYEQYF.

With respect to this clone: One junction end disagrees with the germline gene, perhaps due to a read error. V and J are TRBV28 and TRBJ2-1; TRBD2 aligns across 13 bases. CDR1 is MDHEN, CDR2 SYDVKM, per germline. The CDR3 is made up of 16 amino acids. The CDR3 DNA reads as TGTGCCAGCAGTTCGACTAGCGGGGGGTCCTCCAATGAGCAGTTCTTC. Protein sequence: CASSSTSGGSSNEQFF.

This clone was seen just once. The chain recombines TRBV10-3 with TRBJ1-1; D ambiguous. Trimming left V 10 bases short and J 4 bases short, with 10 bases between. This CDR3 comprises 11 residues. CDR1 ENHRY and CDR2 SYGVKD come from the germline V gene. CDR3 sequence: CATRGSTEAFF. The CDR3 DNA sequence: TGTGCCACCAGAGGGAGCACTGAAGCTTTCTTT.

The chain couples TRBV19 to TRBJ1-5, with 7 nucleotides matching TRBD1. The CDR3 spans 12 residues. From germline, CDR1 is LNHDA and CDR2 SQIVND (reference sequence). The ends lost 7 bases at V and 9 bases at J; junction bases unmatched: 6. In DNA form, the CDR3 reads TGTGCCAGTACAAAACAGGGGTGGCCCCAGCATTTT. Translation gives CASTKQGWPQHF.

This clone was detected only once. The rearrangement joins TRBV3-1 (or the pseudogene TRBV3-2) to TRBJ1-3; D might be TRBD1 (5 bases). V was clipped by 2 bases and J by 4 bases, with 9 bases between them. The germline V gene has CDR1 LGHDT and CDR2 YNNKEL (reference sequence). The length of the CDR3 is 14 residues. The CDR3 here is CASSQSTVGNTIYF. DNA for the CDR3: TGTGCCAGCAGCCAATCGACAGTCGGAAACACCATATATTTT.

The rearrangement uses TRBV5-1 and TRBJ2-1, with D possibly matching TRBD1 (6 bases). The CDR3 contains 15 residues. V was pared by 0 bases and J by 7 bases, with 14 bases between. Germline CDR1 is SGHRS and CDR2 is YFSETQ. The CDR3 loop reads CASSLATTGWNEQFF. The DNA for the CDR3 is TGCGCCAGCAGCTTGGCGACTACAGGGTGGAATGAGCAGTTCTTC.

This chain links TRBV6-5 with TRBJ2-6; D uncertain. This CDR3 comprises 15 residues. Trimming removed 7 bases at V and 4 bases at J, with 14 bases between. The V gene's germline CDR1 is MNHEY and CDR2 SVGAGI. The CDR3 reads CASKLPGSGANVLTF. For the CDR3, the DNA is TGTGCCAGCAAACTACCCGGCTCCGGGGCCAACGTCCTGACTTTC.

This clone has just one count. The chain is built from TRBV6-5 and TRBJ1-1; D is unresolved. V shed 6 bases and J shed 6 bases, with 11 bases lying between them. Germline V gives CDR1 MNHEY, CDR2 SVGAGI. The CDR3 totals 12 residues. Here the CDR3 reads CASSTRSAEAFF. In DNA form, the CDR3 reads TGTGCCAGCAGCACCAGGTCCGCTGAAGCTTTCTTT.

V usage is TRBV29-1 and J usage is TRBJ2-1, with 9 positions matching TRBD1. Germline V gene lookup returns CDR1 SQVTM and CDR2 ANQGSEA. The V gene end was trimmed by 7 bases and the J gene end by 2 bases; junction bases not matched to a gene: 9. The CDR3 runs to 15 residues. The DNA of the CDR3 is TGCAGCGCACAGGGGGCACTTTCTACCTACAATGAGCAGTTCTTC. This translates into CSAQGALSTYNEQFF.

The rearrangement joins TRBV28 to TRBJ1-2; 7 nucleotides agree with TRBD1. With V trimmed by 5 bases and J by 2 bases, 20 bases remained unmatched. This CDR3 comprises 19 residues. Germline CDR1 and CDR2: MDHEN and SYDVKM. The CDR3 sequence is CASSPPLGVWDSSNYGYTF. Written as DNA, the CDR3 is TGTGCCAGCAGTCCGCCCTTAGGTGTTTGGGACAGCTCAAACTATGGCTACACCTTC.

The chain's CDR3 is CAWSVEGANTEAFF. CDR3 bases: TGTGCCTGGAGTGTAGAAGGGGCTAACACTGAAGCTTTCTTT. The J gene is TRBJ1-1, the V gene TRBV30; D is perhaps TRBD1 (5 bases). CDR3 length equals 14 residues. V shed 0 bases and J shed 2 bases, with 10 bases lying between them. Per germline, CDR1 GTSNPN and CDR2 SVGIG (reference sequence).

The chain is built from TRBV2 and TRBJ2-3; D might be TRBD1 (5 bases). Germline V gene sequence: CDR1 SNHLY, CDR2 FYNNEI. This CDR3 has 13 residues. Trimming pared 4 bases from V and 2 bases from J, leaving 7 bases between. CDR3 amino acids: CASSGQPTDTQYF. The DNA of the CDR3 is TGTGCCAGCAGTGGACAGCCCACAGATACGCAGTATTTT.

The chain combines TRBV11-2 with TRBJ1-2; tentatively, D is TRBD1 (5 bases). V lost 2 bases and J lost 6, with 22 bases in between. Germline values: CDR1 SGHAT, CDR2 FQNNGV. The length of the CDR3 is 17 residues. DNA for the CDR3: TGTGCCAGCAGCTTAACCGACGCGGCCCCATCGGGGGATGGCTACACCTTC. This sequence encodes CASSLTDAAPSGDGYTF.

CDR3 loop: CASRDGQTEKLFF. DNA for the CDR3: TGTGCCAGCAGAGACGGACAGACCGAAAAACTGTTTTTT. The J gene is TRBJ1-4, the V gene TRBV2; a weak D match, TRBD1 (6 bases). The CDR3 is 13 amino acids. Germline CDR1 SNHLY, CDR2 FYNNEI. V was cut by 6 bases and J by 8 bases, with 13 bases left in between.

This clone has just a few counts. The V call is TRBV7-8, the J call TRBJ2-2, with D perhaps TRBD1 (5 bases). V was pared by 3 bases and J by 1 base, with 9 bases between. Germline CDR1 is SGHVS and CDR2 is FQNEAQ. CDR3 length: 15 amino acids. CDR3 amino acids: CASSFQGRNTGELFF. For the CDR3, the DNA is TGTGCCAGCAGCTTTCAGGGTCGGAACACCGGGGAGCTGTTTTTT.

This sequence joins TRBV2 and TRBJ1-1; 11 bases are a match to TRBD1. Germline V gene lookup returns CDR1 SNHLY and CDR2 FYNNEI. V lost 8 bases, J lost 3 bases, and 5 bases stayed unmatched. The CDR3 loop spans 14 amino acids. For the CDR3, the DNA is TGTGCCAGCGGGACAGGGGGATTGGACACTGAAGCTTTCTTT. Protein product: CASGTGGLDTEAFF.

This chain uses TRBV19 with TRBJ1-6, with D maybe TRBD1 (6 bases). CDR1 is LNHDA and CDR2 is SQIVND in the germline V gene (reference sequence). The CDR3 loop spans 15 amino acids. V was cut by 5 bases and J by 15 bases, with 23 bases left in between. As DNA, the CDR3 is TGTGCCAGTAGTGAATTAGACCGACAGGCCCCGAACCTCCACTTT. Protein sequence: CASSELDRQAPNLHF.

This clone was found once. The rearrangement joins TRBV6-5 to TRBJ2-7; possible D gene TRBD1, 6 bases. This CDR3 has 14 amino acids. V lost 7 bases, J lost 2 bases, and 15 bases lay in between. The germline gives CDR1 MNHEY, CDR2 SVGAGI. Written as DNA, the CDR3 is TGTGCCAGCATTGGGACACAGCTTACCTACGAGCAGTACTTC. This codes for CASIGTQLTYEQYF.

This chain connects TRBV10-1 to TRBJ2-5; 7 bases map to TRBD1. Germline CDR1 and CDR2: WNHNN and SYGVQD (reference sequence). Trimming at V came to 8 bases and at J to 1 base, leaving 4 bases not matched to a gene. The CDR3 covers 13 residues. In DNA, the CDR3 is TGCGCCAGCTCAGGGACAGTCCAAGAGACCCAGTACTTC. Translation gives CASSGTVQETQYF.

This clone was counted many times. The chain links TRBV27 to TRBJ1-2; D not resolved. The germline V gene encodes CDR1 MNHEY and CDR2 SMNVEV (reference sequence). The CDR3 has 17 amino acids. The ends were cut back, 1 base at V and 8 bases at J, with 23 bases in the middle. The CDR3 region has the DNA TGTGCCAGCAGTTTATTGAAGGGCGGCAGTTCAGCGGGGGGCTACACCTTC. It yields the protein CASSLLKGGSSAGGYTF.